This entry concerns a single T cell receptor beta chain. CDR1 is SGHNT and CDR2 is YENEEA in the germline V gene. V trimming: 0 bases; J trimming: 0 bases; junction bases outside the gene matches: 1. This CDR3 spans 17 amino acids. The data were obtained in a study of blood T cell repertoires in COVID-19. Original analysis: Reference gene primer amplification gave nucleated cell count estimates. Some clones are missing from TCRdb's copy, which holds only in-frame ones; the method was immunoSEQ multiplex PCR. V and J calls and clone size come straight from that table; D and trimming were deduced from the DNA. Of 110,000 to 150,000 clones listed, 81% are singletons.

Input material: peripheral blood. This chain uses TRBV11-3 with TRBJ2-2; TRBD2 aligns across 10 bases. The sequence derives from a human donor in a cohort sampled during active COVID-19. The CDR3 region has the DNA TGTGCCAGCAGCTTAGAGGGACTAGCGACGAACACCGGGGAGCTGTTTTTT. This gives the protein CASSLEGLATNTGELFF. The variable domain in full, with the rest retrieved from reference TRBV11-3 and TRBJ2-2, is EAGVVQSPRYKIIEKKQPVAFWCNPISGHNTLYWYLQNLGQGPELLIRYENEEAVDDSQLPKDRFSAERLKGVDSTLKIQPAELGDSAVYLCASSLEGLATNTGELFFGEGSRLTVL.